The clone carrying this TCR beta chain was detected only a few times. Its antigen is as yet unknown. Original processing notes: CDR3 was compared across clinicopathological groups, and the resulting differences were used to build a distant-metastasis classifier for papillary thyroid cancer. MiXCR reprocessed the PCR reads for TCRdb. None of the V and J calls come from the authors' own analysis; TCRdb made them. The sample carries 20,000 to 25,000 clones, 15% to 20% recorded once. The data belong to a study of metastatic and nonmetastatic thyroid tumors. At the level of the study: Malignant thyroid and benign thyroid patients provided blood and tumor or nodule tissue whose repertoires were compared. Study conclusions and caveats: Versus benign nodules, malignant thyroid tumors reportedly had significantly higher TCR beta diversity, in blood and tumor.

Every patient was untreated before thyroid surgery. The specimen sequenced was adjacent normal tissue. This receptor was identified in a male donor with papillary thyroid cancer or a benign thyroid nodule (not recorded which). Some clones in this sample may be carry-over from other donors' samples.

In DNA, the CDR3 is TGTGCCAGCAGCCCAACCGGGAATGAGCAGTTCTTC. Translated, it gives CASSPTGNEQFF. The chain uses TRBV11-2 and TRBJ2-1, with D hard to call. This CDR3 has 12 amino acids. In germline, CDR1 is SGHAT, CDR2 FQNNGV. Deletions cut 5 bases from V and 7 bases from J, with 9 bases between.